Here is one TCR beta chain with its context. What antigen it recognizes has not been identified. No much larger clone exists at a distance of one base, and base qualities are not known. From its cysteine to its phenylalanine, the CDR3 spans 16 amino acids. The only DNA kept is the CDR3, 48 bases in frame from the first base. Per the germline V gene, KGHSH is the CDR1 and LQKENI is the CDR2. Here V drops 3 bases and J drops 0 bases, and the junction holds 2 bases not matched to any gene. This sample stems from a study of blood T cell repertoires in COVID-19 (dated by TCRdb to 2020 to 2021). Turning to the overall study: Samples covering the acute and convalescent phases of COVID-19 were provided by collaborators in the United States, Italy and Spain. Subjects who had been exposed to COVID-19, were actively infected with it, or had recovered from it provided the deeply sampled blood TCRbeta repertoires that made up the dataset. Where HLA class I and class II types were available, the types were taken from metadata supplied by the sample provider, not from assay-based typing. Nearly every sample came with metadata listing a de-identified subject ID, COVID-19 status, age in years and sex. The material from the prospective study consisted of cDNA or gDNA derived from T cells, B-cell-depleted T cells, or PBMCs. The repertoires were released in a freely available public database meant as a resource for research on the immune response to SARS-CoV-2. Samples came from the ongoing ImmuneRACE study (first 160 participants) plus 1,254 subjects from 6 global collaborators. Here is what the overall study found, with its caveats: How much clinical and demographic metadata was included differed by source and by participant, and the metadata was provided uncurated.

The immunoSEQ Assay, a bias-controlled multiplex PCR, was used to amplify TCRbeta CDR3 regions from genomic DNA. The authors' pipeline ran thus. The number of nucleated cells in each sample was estimated from the amplification of reference gene primers within the assay. To quantify the absolute abundance of each unique TCRbeta CDR3 rearrangement, sequence reads were collapsed and filtered. For each sample, productive Simpson clonality was calculated by taking the square root of Simpson's diversity index across productive rearrangements. The clones in this table, taken by TCRdb from immuneACCESS, are in-frame only. Not every clone is retained; where verified, under half of the shortfall comes from an unresolved V gene, and the cause of the rest is unknown. That table is the source of V, J and clone size, and D and trimming were worked out from the DNA. In this sample the table shows about 170,000 clones, 86% of which occur a single time. Approximately 11% of the sample lies in the top ten.

One collaborating source in Seattle enrolled patients during active infection and followed them longitudinally through the course of disease. Whole blood was collected in K2EDTA tubes by collaborating institutions according to the institutions' own protocols. Collaborator samples were shipped for TCRbeta analysis as frozen whole blood, isolated PBMCs, or DNA extracted from either sample type. The receptor's source is a woman in her sixties or seventies with COVID-19, enrolled during active disease. This chain joins TRBV18 to TRBJ2-3; TRBD2 fits 11 bases in the junction. The sample comprised peripheral blood. The DNA sequence is as follows: TGTGCCAGCTCACCCTTAGCGGGAGGGAGCACAGATACGCAGTATTTT. It translates to CASSPLAGGSTDTQYF.